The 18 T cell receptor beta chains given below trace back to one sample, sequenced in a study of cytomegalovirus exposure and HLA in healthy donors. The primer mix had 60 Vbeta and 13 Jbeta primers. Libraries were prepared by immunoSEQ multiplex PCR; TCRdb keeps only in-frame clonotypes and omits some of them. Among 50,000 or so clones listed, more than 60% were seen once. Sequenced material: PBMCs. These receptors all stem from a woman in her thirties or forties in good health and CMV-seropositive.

CDR3 in amino acids: CASRHIQGGSYEQYF. DNA for the CDR3: TGTGCCAGCAGACATATTCAGGGGGGATCCTACGAGCAGTACTTC. The chain is built from TRBV27 and TRBJ2-7, with D perhaps TRBD1 (7 bases). The ends were cut back, 6 bases at V and 1 base at J, with 16 bases in the middle. The CDR3 runs 15 residues. Per germline, CDR1 MNHEY and CDR2 SMNVEV (reference sequence).

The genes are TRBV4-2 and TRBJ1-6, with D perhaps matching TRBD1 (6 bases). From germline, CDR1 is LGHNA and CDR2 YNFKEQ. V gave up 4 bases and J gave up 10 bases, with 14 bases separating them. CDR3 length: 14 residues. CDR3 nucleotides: TGTGCCAGCAGCCGGGGGCAGGGCGGCTCACCCCTCCACTTT. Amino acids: CASSRGQGGSPLHF.

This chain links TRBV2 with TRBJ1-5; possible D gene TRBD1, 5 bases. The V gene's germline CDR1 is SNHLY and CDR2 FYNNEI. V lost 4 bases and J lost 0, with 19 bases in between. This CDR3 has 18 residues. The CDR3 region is CASSGITGLRDSNQPQHF. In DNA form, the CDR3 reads TGTGCCAGCAGTGGTATAACAGGACTAAGAGATAGCAATCAGCCCCAGCATTTT.

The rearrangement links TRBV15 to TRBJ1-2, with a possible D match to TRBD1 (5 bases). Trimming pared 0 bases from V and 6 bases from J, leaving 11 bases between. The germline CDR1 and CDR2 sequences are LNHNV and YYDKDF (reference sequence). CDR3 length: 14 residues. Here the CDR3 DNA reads TGTGCCACCAGCAGAGATGGGGGGAGGCATGGCTACACCTTC. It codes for CATSRDGGRHGYTF.

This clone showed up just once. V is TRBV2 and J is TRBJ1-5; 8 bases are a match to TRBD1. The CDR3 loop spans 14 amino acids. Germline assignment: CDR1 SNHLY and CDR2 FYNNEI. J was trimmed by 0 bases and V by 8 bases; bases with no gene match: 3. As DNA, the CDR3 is TGTGCCAGCGGTGGACAGGGTAGCAATCAGCCCCAGCATTTT. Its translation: CASGGQGSNQPQHF. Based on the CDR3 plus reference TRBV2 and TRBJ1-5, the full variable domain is EPEVTQTPSHQVTQMGQEVILRCVPISNHLYFYWYRQILGQKVEFLVSFYNNEISEKSEIFDDQFSVERPDGSNFTLKIRSTKLEDSAMYFCASGGQGSNQPQHFGDGTRLSIL.

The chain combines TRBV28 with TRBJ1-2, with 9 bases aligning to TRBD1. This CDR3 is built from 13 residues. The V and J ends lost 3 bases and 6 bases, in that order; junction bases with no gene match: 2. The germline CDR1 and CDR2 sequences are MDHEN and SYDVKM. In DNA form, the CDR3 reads TGTGCCAGCAGTTTGGGACAGGGCCATGGCTACACCTTC. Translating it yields CASSLGQGHGYTF.

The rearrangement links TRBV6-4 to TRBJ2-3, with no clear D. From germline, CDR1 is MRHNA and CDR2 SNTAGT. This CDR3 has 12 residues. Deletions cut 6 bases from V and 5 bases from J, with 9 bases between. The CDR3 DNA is TGTGCCAGCAGCCCGACTGGAGATACGCAGTATTTT. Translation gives CASSPTGDTQYF.

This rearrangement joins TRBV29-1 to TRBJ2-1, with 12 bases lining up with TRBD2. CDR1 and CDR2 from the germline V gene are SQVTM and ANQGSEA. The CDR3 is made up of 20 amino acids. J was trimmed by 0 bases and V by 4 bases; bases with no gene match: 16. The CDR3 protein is CSVGGAGLAGLTRSYNEQFF. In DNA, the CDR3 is TGCAGCGTTGGGGGTGCGGGACTAGCGGGCCTGACCCGCTCCTACAATGAGCAGTTCTTC.

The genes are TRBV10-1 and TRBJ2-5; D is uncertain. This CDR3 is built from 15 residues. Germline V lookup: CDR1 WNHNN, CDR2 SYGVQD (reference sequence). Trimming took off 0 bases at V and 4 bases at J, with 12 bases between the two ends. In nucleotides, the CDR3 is TGCGCCAGCAGTGAGTCGTTGCGACCTAGAGAGACCCAGTACTTC. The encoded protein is CASSESLRPRETQYF.

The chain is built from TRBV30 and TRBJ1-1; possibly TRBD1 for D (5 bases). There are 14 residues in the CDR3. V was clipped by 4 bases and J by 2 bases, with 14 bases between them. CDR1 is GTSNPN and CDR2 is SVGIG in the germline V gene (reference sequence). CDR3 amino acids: CAWTHRGSNTEAFF. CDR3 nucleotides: TGTGCCTGGACCCATCGGGGGTCTAACACTGAAGCTTTCTTT.

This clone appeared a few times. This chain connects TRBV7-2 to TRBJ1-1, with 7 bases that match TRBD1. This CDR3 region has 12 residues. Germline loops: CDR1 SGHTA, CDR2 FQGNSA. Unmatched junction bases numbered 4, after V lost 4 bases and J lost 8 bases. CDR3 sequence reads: CASSSTGAEAFF. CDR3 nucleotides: TGTGCCAGCAGCTCTACAGGGGCGGAAGCTTTCTTT.

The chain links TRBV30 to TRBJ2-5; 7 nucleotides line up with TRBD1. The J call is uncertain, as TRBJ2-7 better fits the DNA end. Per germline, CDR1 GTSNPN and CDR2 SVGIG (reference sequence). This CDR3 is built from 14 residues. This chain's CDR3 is CAWRGTAKRYEQYF. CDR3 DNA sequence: TGTGCCTGGCGAGGGACAGCTAAGCGCTACGAGCAGTACTTC.

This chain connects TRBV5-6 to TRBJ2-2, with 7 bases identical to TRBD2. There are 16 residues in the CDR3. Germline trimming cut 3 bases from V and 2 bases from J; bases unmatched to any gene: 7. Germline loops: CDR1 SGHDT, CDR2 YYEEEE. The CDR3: CASSSGLQRNTGELFF. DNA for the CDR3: TGTGCCAGCAGCTCGGGACTACAAAGAAACACCGGGGAGCTGTTTTTT.

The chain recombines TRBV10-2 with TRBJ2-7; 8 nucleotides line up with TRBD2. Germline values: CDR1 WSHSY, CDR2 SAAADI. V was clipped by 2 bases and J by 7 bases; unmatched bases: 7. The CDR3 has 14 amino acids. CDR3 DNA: TGCGCCAGCAGTGAGCTACACGGGGGGGATGAGCAGTACTTC. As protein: CASSELHGGDEQYF.

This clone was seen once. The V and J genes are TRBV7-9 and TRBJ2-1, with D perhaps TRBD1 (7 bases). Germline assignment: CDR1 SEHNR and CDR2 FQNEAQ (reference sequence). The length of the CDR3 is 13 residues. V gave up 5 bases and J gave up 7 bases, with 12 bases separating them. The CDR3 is CASSAGQYNEQFF. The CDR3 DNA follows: TGTGCCAGCAGCGCGGGACAGTATAATGAGCAGTTCTTC.

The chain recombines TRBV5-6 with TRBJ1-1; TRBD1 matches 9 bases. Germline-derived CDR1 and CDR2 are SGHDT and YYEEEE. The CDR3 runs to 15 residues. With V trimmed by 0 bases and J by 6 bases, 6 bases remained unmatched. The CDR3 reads CASSLATGQGSEAFF. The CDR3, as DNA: TGTGCCAGCAGCTTGGCCACGGGACAGGGCTCTGAAGCTTTCTTT.

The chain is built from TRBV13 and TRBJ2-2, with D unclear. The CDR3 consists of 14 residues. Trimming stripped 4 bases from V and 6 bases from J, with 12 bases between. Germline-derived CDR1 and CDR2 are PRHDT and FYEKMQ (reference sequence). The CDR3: CASSSSTGSGELFF. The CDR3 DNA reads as TGTGCCAGCAGCTCCTCTACGGGTTCCGGGGAGCTGTTTTTT.

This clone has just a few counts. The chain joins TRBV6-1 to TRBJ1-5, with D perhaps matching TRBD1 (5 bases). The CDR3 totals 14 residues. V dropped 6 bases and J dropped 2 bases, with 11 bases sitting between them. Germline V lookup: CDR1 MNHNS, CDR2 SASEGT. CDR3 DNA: TGTGCCAGCAGGGAGGGGACGGGCAATCAGCCCCAGCATTTT. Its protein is CASREGTGNQPQHF.